This TCR beta chain comes out of a study of tumor and adjacent non-tumor tissue in lung cancer. This CDR3 has 15 amino acids. Germline V gene sequence: CDR1 SGHAT, CDR2 FQNNGV. Three rounds of nested PCR, following a modified ARM-PCR protocol, produced the TCRbeta library. TCRdb re-called the multiplex PCR reads with MiXCR, one entry per CDR3 protein. The sample shows some 100,000 distinct CDR3 sequences, about 61% of them seen only once. This sample's RNA came from whole unsorted tissue. This non-tumor lung sample came from over 3 cm beyond the tumor edge. In the case of this clonotype: A read error may produce the germline difference seen at one junction end.

The clonotype comes from a man aged 60 to 75 with non-small cell lung cancer. The source material was distant non-tumor lung tissue. This chain joins TRBV11-2 and TRBJ1-5; D is ambiguous. CDR3 in DNA: TGTGCCAGCAGCTTAGGTGCATATAGTAATCAGCTCCAGCATTTT. The encoded protein is CASSLGAYSNQLQHF. Full variable domain (outside the CDR3, taken from reference TRBV11-2 and TRBJ1-5): EAGVAQSPRYKIIEKRQSVAFWCNPISGHATLYWYQQILGQGPKLLIQFQNNGVVDDSQLPKDRFSAERLKGVDSTLKIQPAKLEDSAVYLCASSLGAYSNQLQHFGDGTRLSIL.